The next 30 T cell receptor beta chains were all read from a single sample in a study of blood T cell repertoires in COVID-19. Produced via immunoSEQ multiplex PCR; TCRdb's table is partial and in-frame only. The repertoire includes 130,000 or so clones, 70% to 90% of them detected once, and roughly 2.2% sits in the top ten. Sequences were obtained from peripheral blood. These TCRs come from a man in his 70s with active COVID-19.

This rearrangement joins TRBV19 to TRBJ2-3, with 7 bases that match TRBD1. Germline CDR1 and CDR2: LNHDA and SQIVND (reference sequence). This CDR3 spans 14 amino acids. J lost 5 bases, V lost 5 bases, and 7 bases had no gene match. In DNA form, the CDR3 reads TGTGCCAGTAGTGGAAGAACAGGGGTAGATACGCAGTATTTT. This translates into CASSGRTGVDTQYF.

V and J are TRBV27 and TRBJ1-5, with 9 bases lining up with TRBD1. Per the germline V gene, CDR1 is MNHEY and CDR2 is SMNVEV (reference sequence). The CDR3 has 13 residues. V shed 6 bases, J shed 7 bases, and the junction held 4 bases outside the gene matches. The chain's CDR3 is CASSLTGGQPQHF. Written as DNA, the CDR3 is TGTGCCAGCAGCCTGACAGGGGGACAGCCCCAGCATTTT.

The rearrangement links TRBV9 to TRBJ2-5; 14 nucleotides line up with TRBD2. The germline gives CDR1 SGDLS, CDR2 YYNGEE. The CDR3 runs 16 residues. Losses at the gene ends were 2 bases for V and 4 bases for J; bases not matched to a gene: 4. The CDR3 sequence is CASSVGLAGGPETQYF. The CDR3 bases are TGTGCCAGCAGCGTCGGACTAGCGGGAGGCCCAGAGACCCAGTACTTC.

The chain uses TRBV7-9 and TRBJ2-3; 12 bases line up with TRBD2. This CDR3 contains 17 residues. Per the germline V gene, CDR1 is SEHNR and CDR2 is FQNEAQ (reference sequence). The V and J ends lost 5 bases and 1 base, in that order; junction bases with no gene match: 7. The CDR3 bases are TGTGCCAGCAGCCTAACCTGGACTAGCGGGGGCACAGATACGCAGTATTTT. Translation gives CASSLTWTSGGTDTQYF.

The sample holds one count of this clone. This chain links TRBV9 with TRBJ1-3; no firm D call. The germline V gene encodes CDR1 SGDLS and CDR2 YYNGEE. The germline V and J ends were trimmed by 0 bases and 0 bases, with 7 bases remaining between them. This CDR3 is 15 amino acids long. The CDR3 loop is CASSVGSISGNTIYF. Written as DNA, the CDR3 is TGTGCCAGCAGCGTAGGTTCTATCTCTGGAAACACCATATATTTT.

V usage is TRBV12-3 or TRBV12-4 and J usage is TRBJ2-1; possibly TRBD1 for D (5 bases). The CDR3 has 13 amino acids. V was shortened by 5 bases and J by 4 bases, with 9 bases between the two germline ends. In DNA, the CDR3 is TGTGCCAGCAGTCTAACAGGTTACAATGAGCAGTTCTTC. This gives the protein CASSLTGYNEQFF.

CDR3 in DNA: TGTGCCAGCAGCTCCCGACAGGCGAACTATGGCTACACCTTC. Its translation is CASSSRQANYGYTF. This chain joins TRBV7-9 and TRBJ1-2, with TRBD1 as a possible D gene (6 bases). The germline gives CDR1 SEHNR, CDR2 FQNEAQ (reference sequence). CDR3 length: 14 amino acids. V was cut by 4 bases and J by 2 bases, with 11 bases left in between.

Remarks on this clone: At one boundary the junction diverges from the germline segment, which might be a read error. The CDR3 region has the DNA TGTGCTAGCAGCCAAGCGTTGTATGGGACAGGGAGTATCAATGAGCAGTTCTTC. Translation: CASSQALYGTGSINEQFF. The chain employs TRBV7-7 and TRBJ2-1; TRBD1 aligns across 9 bases. Germline V gene data show CDR1 as SSHAT and CDR2 as FNYEAQ (reference sequence). CDR3 length: 18 residues.

This chain uses TRBV29-1 with TRBJ2-1; D is perhaps TRBD2 (5 bases). V lost 3 bases to trimming and J lost 3 bases, with 12 bases between them. Germline lookup yields CDR1 SQVTM and CDR2 ANQGSEA. The CDR3 consists of 14 residues. The CDR3 protein is CSVDGLASYNEQFF. CDR3 coding DNA: TGCAGCGTTGATGGGCTAGCCAGCTACAATGAGCAGTTCTTC.

The chain combines TRBV10-3 with TRBJ2-2; the D gene is possibly TRBD2 (6 bases). CDR3 size: 14 residues. Between the trimmed V and J ends, which lost 5 bases and 4 bases, there was a span of 11 bases. Germline V gives CDR1 ENHRY, CDR2 SYGVKD. Written as DNA, the CDR3 is TGTGCCATCAGTACGGGACTGATCACCGGGGAGCTGTTTTTT. It yields the protein CAISTGLITGELFF.

This sequence joins TRBV28 and TRBJ1-2; TRBD1 might be the D (5 bases). CDR1 and CDR2 from the germline V gene are MDHEN and SYDVKM. The CDR3 length is 13 residues. The germline V and J ends were trimmed by 6 bases and 4 bases, with 12 bases remaining between them. Here the CDR3 DNA reads TGTGCCAGCAGGTTAGGAGGGGCCTATGGCTACACCTTC. Its protein product is CASRLGGAYGYTF.

The J gene is TRBJ2-5, the V gene TRBV20-1; the D is unclear. The germline V gene has CDR1 DFQATT and CDR2 SNEGSKA (reference sequence). V dropped 7 bases and J dropped 1 base, with 7 bases sitting between them. The CDR3 runs 11 residues. The CDR3 DNA follows: TGCAGTGGACACCGCCAAGAGACCCAGTACTTC. Residues: CSGHRQETQYF.

This chain connects TRBV4-1 to TRBJ2-7; 8 bases agree with TRBD1. J lost 0 bases, V lost 1 base, and 8 bases had no gene match. Germline V lookup: CDR1 MGHRA, CDR2 YSYEKL. The CDR3 runs 17 residues. The CDR3 DNA reads TGCGCCAGCAGCCAAGCGTTGAGTGGGACAGGCTCCTACGAGCAGTACTTC. It codes for CASSQALSGTGSYEQYF.

V usage is TRBV20-1 and J usage is TRBJ2-7, with 14 bases fitting TRBD2. The CDR3 is 16 amino acids. V shed 3 bases and J 1 base; nucleotides not matched to a gene: 5. Germline-derived CDR1 and CDR2 are DFQATT and SNEGSKA (reference sequence). CDR3 in DNA: TGCAGTGCTAGTGGGACTAGCGGGAGACCTTCCTACGAGCAGTACTTC. It translates to CSASGTSGRPSYEQYF.

The CDR3 here is CASSPGGIGREGAKNIQYF. For the CDR3, the DNA is TGCGCCAGCAGCCCCGGCGGGATCGGGAGGGAAGGGGCCAAAAACATTCAGTACTTC. The V and J genes are TRBV5-1 and TRBJ2-4; 8 nucleotides agree with TRBD2. The CDR3 contains 19 residues. Trimming at V came to 4 bases and at J to 1 base, leaving 16 bases not matched to a gene. The germline V gene has CDR1 SGHRS and CDR2 YFSETQ.

The gene calls are TRBV11-2 and TRBJ2-7; 8 nucleotides line up with TRBD2. V trimming: 4 bases; J trimming: 5 bases; junction bases outside the gene matches: 13. CDR3 length: 16 residues. Germline lookup yields CDR1 SGHAT and CDR2 FQNNGV. The CDR3 here is CASSSGGGRTFHEQYF. CDR3 DNA: TGTGCCAGCAGCTCGGGAGGGGGGAGAACTTTCCACGAGCAGTACTTC.

The CDR3 loop is CASRGTGWHEQYF. In DNA, the CDR3 is TGTGCCAGCAGGGGGACAGGGTGGCACGAGCAGTACTTC. The V and J genes are TRBV7-9 and TRBJ2-7; 9 nucleotides align to TRBD1. Germline V gene data show CDR1 as SEHNR and CDR2 as FQNEAQ (reference sequence). The V gene end was trimmed by 6 bases and the J gene end by 5 bases; junction bases not matched to a gene: 5. There are 13 residues in the CDR3.

This chain joins TRBV5-6 and TRBJ2-3, with D possibly matching TRBD2 (5 bases). Trimming took off 0 bases at V and 3 bases at J, with 14 bases between the two ends. CDR1 SGHDT and CDR2 YYEEEE come from the germline V gene. The CDR3 runs 16 residues. CDR3 coding DNA: TGTGCCAGCAGCTTGGTGTGGGAGTTGGAGACAGATACGCAGTATTTT. This codes for CASSLVWELETDTQYF.

This clone was seen a few times. The chain uses TRBV2 and TRBJ2-1; the match to TRBD2 covers 10 bases. The length of the CDR3 is 16 residues. The germline V gene has CDR1 SNHLY and CDR2 FYNNEI. After removal of 1 base from V and 1 base from J, the junction contained 1 base not matched to a gene. The CDR3 bases are TGTGCCAGCAGTGAAGAGCGGGAGGGGTCCTACAATGAGCAGTTCTTC. It translates to CASSEEREGSYNEQFF.

The J gene is TRBJ2-3, the V gene TRBV7-9, with D maybe TRBD2 (5 bases). V lost 2 bases to trimming and J lost 0 bases, with 12 bases between them. CDR3 length: 16 residues. Per germline, CDR1 SEHNR and CDR2 FQNEAQ (reference sequence). The CDR3 DNA reads as TGTGCCAGCAGCTTACTCGAGCGGACTAGCACAGATACGCAGTATTTT. Amino acids: CASSLLERTSTDTQYF.

This clone showed up just a few times. V gene TRBV19 combines with J gene TRBJ2-7, with 8 bases aligning to TRBD1. In germline, CDR1 is LNHDA, CDR2 SQIVND (reference sequence). Unmatched junction bases numbered 6, after V lost 6 bases and J lost 5 bases. The CDR3 length is 13 residues. The CDR3 here is CASSQTGDNEQYF. Written as DNA, the CDR3 is TGTGCCAGTAGCCAGACAGGGGACAACGAGCAGTACTTC.

The chain links TRBV6-1 to TRBJ2-7, with unresolved D. V was shortened by 0 bases and J by 3 bases, with 12 bases between the two germline ends. Per germline, CDR1 MNHNS and CDR2 SASEGT. There are 15 residues in the CDR3. This chain's CDR3 is CASSEATAAFYEQYF. CDR3 in DNA: TGTGCCAGCAGTGAAGCAACGGCGGCGTTCTACGAGCAGTACTTC.

The rearrangement links TRBV19 to TRBJ1-5; no clear D. Germline V lookup: CDR1 LNHDA, CDR2 SQIVND (reference sequence). The CDR3 loop spans 16 amino acids. Trimming shortened V by 5 bases and J by 3 bases, and 17 bases separated the two germline ends. This chain's CDR3 is CASSPRGSVFNQPQHF. For the CDR3, the DNA is TGTGCCAGTAGTCCCCGAGGGTCAGTCTTCAATCAGCCCCAGCATTTT.

The V gene is TRBV3-1 (or the pseudogene TRBV3-2), the J gene TRBJ2-5; 8 bases agree with TRBD1. CDR1 and CDR2 (germline): LGHDT, YNNKEL (reference sequence). With 3 bases clipped from V and 1 base from J, the junction kept 10 bases outside the gene matches. The CDR3 has 17 residues. This CDR3 reads CASSHPRTGRIQETQYF. DNA of the CDR3: TGTGCCAGCAGCCACCCTCGGACAGGGAGGATCCAAGAGACCCAGTACTTC.

This chain joins TRBV5-5 and TRBJ2-3, with D possibly being TRBD1 (6 bases). The CDR3 sequence is 16 residues long. Deletions cut 0 bases from V and 6 bases from J, with 17 bases between. Per the germline V gene, CDR1 is SGHKS and CDR2 is YYEKEE (reference sequence). CDR3 loop: CASSLEGDTLLDTQYF. The CDR3 coding sequence is TGTGCCAGCAGCTTGGAGGGGGACACGCTTTTGGATACGCAGTATTTT.

In DNA, the CDR3 is TGCAGCGCCAGGGGACTAGAGGGCTACACCTTC. This gives the protein CSARGLEGYTF. The V and J genes are TRBV29-1 and TRBJ1-2, with a possible D match to TRBD1 (6 bases). Germline V CDR1 and CDR2: SQVTM, ANQGSEA. This CDR3 spans 11 amino acids. V lost 7 bases, J lost 8 bases, and 14 bases lay in between.

This chain joins TRBV29-1 and TRBJ2-5, with D unclear. V was trimmed by 6 bases and J by 1 base, leaving 12 bases between them. The CDR3 covers 13 residues. Looked up from germline, CDR1 is SQVTM and CDR2 is ANQGSEA. Here the CDR3 DNA reads TGCAGCGTACCGGGTTATCTCCAAGAGACCCAGTACTTC. Translated: CSVPGYLQETQYF. The full variable domain, completed using reference TRBV29-1 and TRBJ2-5, is SAVISQKPSRDICQRGTSLTIQCQVDSQVTMMFWYRQQPGQSLTLIATANQGSEATYESGFVIDKFPISRPNLTFSTLTVSNMSPEDSSIYLCSVPGYLQETQYFGPGTRLLVL.

The chain combines TRBV10-3 with TRBJ2-5; the match to TRBD2 covers 11 bases. Germline V gives CDR1 ENHRY, CDR2 SYGVKD. This CDR3 is 14 amino acids long. J gave up 0 bases and V 10 bases, and 4 bases lay outside the gene matches. CDR3 amino acids: CATKLAGDQETQYF. The DNA of the CDR3 is TGTGCCACCAAACTAGCGGGAGACCAAGAGACCCAGTACTTC.

DNA for the CDR3: TGTGCCAGTAGTCCCGGGACAGTGAACACTGAAGCTTTCTTT. Its translation is CASSPGTVNTEAFF. The chain is built from TRBV19 and TRBJ1-1; 7 bases fit TRBD1. The CDR3 consists of 14 residues. Germline V CDR1 and CDR2: LNHDA, SQIVND (reference sequence). Unmatched junction bases numbered 3, after V lost 5 bases and J lost 0 bases.

The genes are TRBV5-6 and TRBJ2-3; D possibly corresponds to TRBD2 (6 bases). This CDR3 has 14 residues. Germline CDR1 is SGHDT and CDR2 is YYEEEE. V gave up 0 bases and J gave up 5 bases, with 10 bases separating them. CDR3 protein: CASSLGRGGDTQYF. In nucleotides, the CDR3 is TGTGCCAGCAGCTTGGGACGGGGAGGAGATACGCAGTATTTT.